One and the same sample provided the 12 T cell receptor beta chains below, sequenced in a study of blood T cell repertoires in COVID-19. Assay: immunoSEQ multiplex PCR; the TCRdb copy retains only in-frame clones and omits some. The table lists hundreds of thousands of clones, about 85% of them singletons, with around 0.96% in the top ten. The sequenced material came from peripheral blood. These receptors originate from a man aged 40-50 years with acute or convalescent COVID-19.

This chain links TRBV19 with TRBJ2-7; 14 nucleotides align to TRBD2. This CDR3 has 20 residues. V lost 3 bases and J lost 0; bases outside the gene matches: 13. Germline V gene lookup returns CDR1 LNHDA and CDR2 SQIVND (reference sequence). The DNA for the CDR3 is TGTGCCAGTAGTATGGTTCTCGGGACTAGCGGGGGCTATGGCTCCTACGAGCAGTACTTC. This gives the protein CASSMVLGTSGGYGSYEQYF.

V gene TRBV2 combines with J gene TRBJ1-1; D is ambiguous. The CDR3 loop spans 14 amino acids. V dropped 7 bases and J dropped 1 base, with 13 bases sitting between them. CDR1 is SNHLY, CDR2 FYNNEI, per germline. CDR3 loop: CASTASRSNTEAFF. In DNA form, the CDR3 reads TGTGCCAGCACCGCCAGCAGGTCGAACACTGAAGCTTTCTTT.

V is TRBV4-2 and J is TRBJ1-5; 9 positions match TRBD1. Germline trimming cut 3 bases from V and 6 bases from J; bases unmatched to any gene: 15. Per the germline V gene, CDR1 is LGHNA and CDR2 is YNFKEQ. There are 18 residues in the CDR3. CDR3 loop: CASSQSTGTGPKGQPQHF. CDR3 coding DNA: TGTGCCAGCAGCCAGTCGACCGGGACAGGGCCGAAGGGTCAGCCCCAGCATTTT.

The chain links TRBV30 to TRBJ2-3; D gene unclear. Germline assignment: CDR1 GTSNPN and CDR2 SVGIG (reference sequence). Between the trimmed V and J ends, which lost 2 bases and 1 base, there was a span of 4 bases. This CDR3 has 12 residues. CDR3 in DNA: TGTGCCTGGAGTAGCGGCACAGATACGCAGTATTTT. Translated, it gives CAWSSGTDTQYF.

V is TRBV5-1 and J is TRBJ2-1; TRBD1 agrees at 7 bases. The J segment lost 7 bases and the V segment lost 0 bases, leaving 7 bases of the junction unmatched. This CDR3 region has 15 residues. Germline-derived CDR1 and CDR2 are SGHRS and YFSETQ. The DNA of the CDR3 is TGCGCCAGCAGCTTGGAAGGGGGCGCCGGGAATGAGCAGTTCTTC. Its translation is CASSLEGGAGNEQFF.

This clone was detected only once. CDR3 region: CASSYGPAATGELFF. CDR3 in DNA: TGTGCCAGCAGTTATGGTCCCGCGGCCACCGGGGAGCTGTTTTTT. The chain employs TRBV6-5 and TRBJ2-2; D is unresolved. The germline V gene encodes CDR1 MNHEY and CDR2 SVGAGI. The CDR3 runs to 15 residues. V was cut by 3 bases and J by 4 bases, with 12 bases left in between.

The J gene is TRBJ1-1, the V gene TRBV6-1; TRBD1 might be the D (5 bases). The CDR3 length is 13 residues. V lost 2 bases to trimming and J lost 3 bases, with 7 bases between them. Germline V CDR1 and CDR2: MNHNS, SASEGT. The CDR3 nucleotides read TGTGCCAGCAGTGAAACCAGGGACACTGAAGCTTTCTTT. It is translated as CASSETRDTEAFF.

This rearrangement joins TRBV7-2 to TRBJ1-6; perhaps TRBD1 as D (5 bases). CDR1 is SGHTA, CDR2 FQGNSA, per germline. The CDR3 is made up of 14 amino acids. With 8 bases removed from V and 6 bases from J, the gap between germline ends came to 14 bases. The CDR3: CASSGRGPNSPLHF. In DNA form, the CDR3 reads TGTGCCAGCTCCGGGAGGGGTCCTAATTCACCCCTCCACTTT.

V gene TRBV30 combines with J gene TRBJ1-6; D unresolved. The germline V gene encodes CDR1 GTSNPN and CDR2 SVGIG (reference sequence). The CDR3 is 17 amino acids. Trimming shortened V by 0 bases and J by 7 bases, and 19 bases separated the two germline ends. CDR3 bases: TGTGCCTGGAGTGTACGGCAAGGGAGTGAAGGGAATTCACCCCTCCACTTT. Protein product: CAWSVRQGSEGNSPLHF.

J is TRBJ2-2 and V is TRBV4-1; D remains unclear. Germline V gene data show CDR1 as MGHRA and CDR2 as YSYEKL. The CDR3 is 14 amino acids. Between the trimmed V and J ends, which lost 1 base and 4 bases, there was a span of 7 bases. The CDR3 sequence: CASSQGLSTGELFF. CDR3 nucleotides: TGCGCCAGCAGCCAAGGTCTTTCCACCGGGGAGCTGTTTTTT.

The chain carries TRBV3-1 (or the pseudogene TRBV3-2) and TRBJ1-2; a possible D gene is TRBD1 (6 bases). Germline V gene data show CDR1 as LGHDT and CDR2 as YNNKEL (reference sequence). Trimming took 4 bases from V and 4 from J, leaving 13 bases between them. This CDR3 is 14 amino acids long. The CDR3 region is CASSPREGGYGYTF. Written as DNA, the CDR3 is TGTGCCAGCAGCCCCAGGGAGGGGGGCTATGGCTACACCTTC.

This CDR3 reads CASSYSSGTNEKLFF. In DNA form, the CDR3 reads TGTGCCAGCAGTTACTCTTCAGGAACTAATGAAAAACTGTTTTTT. The chain links TRBV6-2 or TRBV6-3 to TRBJ1-4; the D is unclear. Germline CDR1 and CDR2: MNHEY and SVGEGT. This CDR3 comprises 15 residues. V lost 0 bases, J lost 1 base, and 6 bases lay in between.